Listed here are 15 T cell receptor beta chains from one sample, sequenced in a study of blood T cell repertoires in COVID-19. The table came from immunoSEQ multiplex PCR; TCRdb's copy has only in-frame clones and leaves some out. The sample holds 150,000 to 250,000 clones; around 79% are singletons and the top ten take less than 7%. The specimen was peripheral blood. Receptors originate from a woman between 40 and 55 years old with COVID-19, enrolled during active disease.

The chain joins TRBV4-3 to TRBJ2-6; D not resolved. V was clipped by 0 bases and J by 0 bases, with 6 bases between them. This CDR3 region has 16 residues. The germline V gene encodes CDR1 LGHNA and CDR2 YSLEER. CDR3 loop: CASSQDLSSGANVLTF. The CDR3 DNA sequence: TGCGCCAGCAGCCAAGATCTGAGCTCTGGGGCCAACGTCCTGACTTTC.

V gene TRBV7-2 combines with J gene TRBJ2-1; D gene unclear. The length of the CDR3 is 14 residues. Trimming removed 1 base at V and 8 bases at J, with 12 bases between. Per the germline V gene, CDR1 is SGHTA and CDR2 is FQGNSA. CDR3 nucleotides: TGTGCCAGCAGCTTAGTAGCCGACGGCCATGAGCAGTTCTTC. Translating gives CASSLVADGHEQFF.

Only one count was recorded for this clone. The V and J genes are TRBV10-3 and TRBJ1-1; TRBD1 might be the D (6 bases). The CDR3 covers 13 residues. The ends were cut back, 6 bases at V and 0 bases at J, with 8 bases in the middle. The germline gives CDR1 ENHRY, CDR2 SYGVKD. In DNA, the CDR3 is TGTGCCATCAGGGCAGGGGTGAACACTGAAGCTTTCTTT. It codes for CAIRAGVNTEAFF.

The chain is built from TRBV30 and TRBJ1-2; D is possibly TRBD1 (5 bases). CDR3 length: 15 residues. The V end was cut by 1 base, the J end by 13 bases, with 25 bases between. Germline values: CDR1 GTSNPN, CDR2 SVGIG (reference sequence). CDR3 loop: CAWSGFGGPGWLSTF. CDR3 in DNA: TGTGCCTGGAGTGGCTTCGGCGGACCAGGGTGGCTAAGCACCTTC.

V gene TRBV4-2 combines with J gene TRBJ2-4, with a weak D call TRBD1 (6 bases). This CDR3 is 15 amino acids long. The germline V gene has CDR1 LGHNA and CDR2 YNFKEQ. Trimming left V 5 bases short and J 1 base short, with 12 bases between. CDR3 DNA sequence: TGTGCCAGCAGCGAACAGGGTTCGGCCAAAAACATTCAGTACTTC. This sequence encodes CASSEQGSAKNIQYF.

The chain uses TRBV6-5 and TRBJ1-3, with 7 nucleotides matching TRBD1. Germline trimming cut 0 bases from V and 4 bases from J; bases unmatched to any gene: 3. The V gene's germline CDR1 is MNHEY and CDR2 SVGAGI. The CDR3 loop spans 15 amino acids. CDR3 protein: CASSYSTGRGNTIYF. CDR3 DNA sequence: TGTGCCAGCAGTTACTCGACAGGGCGCGGAAACACCATATATTTT.

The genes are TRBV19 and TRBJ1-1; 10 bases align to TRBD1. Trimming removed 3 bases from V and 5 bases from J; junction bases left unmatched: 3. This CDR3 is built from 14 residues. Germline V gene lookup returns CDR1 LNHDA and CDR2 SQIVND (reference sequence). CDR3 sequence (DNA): TGTGCCAGTAGTATCGGGACAGGGGTTACTGAAGCTTTCTTT. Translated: CASSIGTGVTEAFF.

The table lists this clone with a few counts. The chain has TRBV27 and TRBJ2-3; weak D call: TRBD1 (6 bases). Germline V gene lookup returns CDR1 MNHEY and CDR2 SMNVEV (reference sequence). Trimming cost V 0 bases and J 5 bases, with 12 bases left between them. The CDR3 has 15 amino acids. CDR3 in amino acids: CASSLSLRGIDTQYF. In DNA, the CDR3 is TGTGCCAGCAGTTTATCTCTGAGGGGGATAGATACGCAGTATTTT.

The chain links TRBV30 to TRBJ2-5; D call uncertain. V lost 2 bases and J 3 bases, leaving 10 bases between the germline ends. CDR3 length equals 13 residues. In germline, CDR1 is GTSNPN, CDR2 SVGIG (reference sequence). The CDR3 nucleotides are TGTGCCTGGAGTAAGGCGGAGAAAGAGACCCAGTACTTC. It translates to CAWSKAEKETQYF.

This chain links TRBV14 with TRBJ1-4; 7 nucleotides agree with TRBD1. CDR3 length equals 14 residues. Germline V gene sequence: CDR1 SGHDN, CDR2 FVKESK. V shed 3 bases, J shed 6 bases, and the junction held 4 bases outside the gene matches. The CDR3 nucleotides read TGTGCCAGCAGCCAGGACAGGAGGGATGAAAAACTGTTTTTT. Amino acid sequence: CASSQDRRDEKLFF.

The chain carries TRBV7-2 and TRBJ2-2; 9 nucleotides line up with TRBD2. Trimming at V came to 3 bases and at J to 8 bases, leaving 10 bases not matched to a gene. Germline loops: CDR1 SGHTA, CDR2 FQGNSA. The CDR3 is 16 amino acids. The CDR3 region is CASSFGGRGGTGELFF. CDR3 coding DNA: TGTGCCAGCAGCTTTGGCGGGCGGGGGGGGACGGGGGAGCTGTTTTTT.

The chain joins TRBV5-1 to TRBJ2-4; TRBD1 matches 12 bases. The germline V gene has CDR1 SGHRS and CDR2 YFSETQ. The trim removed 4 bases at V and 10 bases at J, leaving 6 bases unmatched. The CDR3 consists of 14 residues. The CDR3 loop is CASSRDRGLGIQYF. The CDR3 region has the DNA TGCGCCAGCAGCCGGGACAGGGGGCTGGGGATTCAGTACTTC.

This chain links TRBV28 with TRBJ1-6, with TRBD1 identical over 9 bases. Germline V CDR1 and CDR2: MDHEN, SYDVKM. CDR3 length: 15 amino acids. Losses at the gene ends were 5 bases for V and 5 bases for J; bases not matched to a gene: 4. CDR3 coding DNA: TGTGCCAGCAGTCCGGGGGACAGGGATAATTCACCCCTCCACTTT. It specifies CASSPGDRDNSPLHF. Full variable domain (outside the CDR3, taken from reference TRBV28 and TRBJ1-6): DVKVTQSSRYLVKRTGEKVFLECVQDMDHENMFWYRQDPGLGLRLIYFSYDVKMKEKGDIPEGYSVSREKKERFSLILESASTNQTSMYLCASSPGDRDNSPLHFGNGTRLTVT.

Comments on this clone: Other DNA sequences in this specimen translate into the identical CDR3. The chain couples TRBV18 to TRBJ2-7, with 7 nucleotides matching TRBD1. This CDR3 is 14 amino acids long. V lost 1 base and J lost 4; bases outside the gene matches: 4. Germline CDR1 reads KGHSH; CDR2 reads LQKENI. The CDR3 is CASSPRQGVYEQYF. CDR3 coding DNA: TGTGCCAGCTCACCACGACAGGGTGTATACGAGCAGTACTTC.

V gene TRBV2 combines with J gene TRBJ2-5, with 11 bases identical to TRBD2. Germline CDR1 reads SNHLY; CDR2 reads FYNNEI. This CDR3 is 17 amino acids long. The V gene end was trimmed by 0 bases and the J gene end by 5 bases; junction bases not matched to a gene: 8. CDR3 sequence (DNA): TGTGCCAGCAGTGAAGCGGCAACTAGCGGGAGAGGGGAGACCCAGTACTTC. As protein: CASSEAATSGRGETQYF.